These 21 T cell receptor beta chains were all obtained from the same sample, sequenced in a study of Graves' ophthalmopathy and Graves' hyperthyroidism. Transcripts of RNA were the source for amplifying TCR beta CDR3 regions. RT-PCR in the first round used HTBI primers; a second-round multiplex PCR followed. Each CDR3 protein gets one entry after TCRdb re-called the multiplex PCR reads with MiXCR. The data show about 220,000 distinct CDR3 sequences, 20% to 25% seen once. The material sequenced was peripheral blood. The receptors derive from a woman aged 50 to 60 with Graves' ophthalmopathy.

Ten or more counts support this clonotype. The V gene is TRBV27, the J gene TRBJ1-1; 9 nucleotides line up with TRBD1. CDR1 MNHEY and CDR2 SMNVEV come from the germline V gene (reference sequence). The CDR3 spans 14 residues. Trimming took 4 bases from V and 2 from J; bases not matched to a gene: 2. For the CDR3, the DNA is TGTGCCAGCAGTTGGGGACAGGGTAACACTGAAGCTTTCTTT. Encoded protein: CASSWGQGNTEAFF.

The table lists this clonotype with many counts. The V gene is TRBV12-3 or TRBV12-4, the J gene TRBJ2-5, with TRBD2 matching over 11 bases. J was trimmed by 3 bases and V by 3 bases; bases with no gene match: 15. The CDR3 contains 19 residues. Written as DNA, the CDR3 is TGTGCCAGCAGTTTGTTTTTGGCTAGCGGGAGGCCCCTTGAAGAGACCCAGTACTTC. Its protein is CASSLFLASGRPLEETQYF.

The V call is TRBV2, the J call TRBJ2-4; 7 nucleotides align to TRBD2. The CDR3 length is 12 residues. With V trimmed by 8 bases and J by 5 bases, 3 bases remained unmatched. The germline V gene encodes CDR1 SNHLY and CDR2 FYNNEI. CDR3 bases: TGTGCCAGCCGGGACTACCAAAACATTCAGTACTTC. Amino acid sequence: CASRDYQNIQYF.

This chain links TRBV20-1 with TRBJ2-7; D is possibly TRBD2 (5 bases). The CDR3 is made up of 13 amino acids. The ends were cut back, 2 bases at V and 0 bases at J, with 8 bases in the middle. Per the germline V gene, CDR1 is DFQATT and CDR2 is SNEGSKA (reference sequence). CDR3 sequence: CSARRESSYEQYF. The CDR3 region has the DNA TGCAGTGCTAGACGGGAAAGCTCCTACGAGCAGTACTTC.

In nucleotides, the CDR3 is TGTGCCAGCAGTTTAGAGTTCCTAGCGGGAGGAAGCTCCTACGAGCAGTACTTC. Its protein is CASSLEFLAGGSSYEQYF. The genes are TRBV28 and TRBJ2-7; 11 nucleotides line up with TRBD2. The CDR3 spans 18 residues. Unmatched junction bases numbered 9, after V lost 2 bases and J lost 0 bases. The germline CDR1 and CDR2 sequences are MDHEN and SYDVKM.

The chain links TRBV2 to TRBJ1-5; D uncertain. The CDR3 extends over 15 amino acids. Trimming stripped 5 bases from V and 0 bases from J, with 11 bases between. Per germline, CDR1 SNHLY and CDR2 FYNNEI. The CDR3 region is CASSPTLYSNQPQHF. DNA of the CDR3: TGTGCCAGCAGTCCGACACTCTATAGCAATCAGCCCCAGCATTTT.

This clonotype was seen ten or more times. This CDR3 is CASSLKGGLNRNTIYF. CDR3 DNA: TGTGCCAGCAGCTTAAAGGGCGGACTTAACCGAAACACCATATATTTT. The genes are TRBV11-2 and TRBJ1-3; D gene ambiguous. Trimming took off 2 bases at V and 5 bases at J, with 16 bases between the two ends. CDR3 size: 16 residues. CDR1 is SGHAT and CDR2 is FQNNGV in the germline V gene.

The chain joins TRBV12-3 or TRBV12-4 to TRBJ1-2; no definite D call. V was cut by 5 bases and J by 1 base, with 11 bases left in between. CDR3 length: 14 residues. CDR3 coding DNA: TGTGCCAGCAGTAACCCGGGGAGTAACTATGGCTACACCTTC. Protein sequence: CASSNPGSNYGYTF.

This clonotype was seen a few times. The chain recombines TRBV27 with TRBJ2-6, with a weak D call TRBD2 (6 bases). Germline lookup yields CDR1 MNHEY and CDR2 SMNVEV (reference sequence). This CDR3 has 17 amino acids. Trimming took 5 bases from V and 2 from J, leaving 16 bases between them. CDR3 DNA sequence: TGTGCCAGCAGTCAACCCTGGCGGGGTACTGGGGCCAACGTCCTGACTTTC. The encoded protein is CASSQPWRGTGANVLTF. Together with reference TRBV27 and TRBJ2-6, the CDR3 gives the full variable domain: EAQVTQNPRYLITVTGKKLTVTCSQNMNHEYMSWYRQDPGLGLRQIYYSMNVEVTDKGDVPEGYKVSRKEKRNFPLILESPSPNQTSLYFCASSQPWRGTGANVLTFGAGSRLTVL.

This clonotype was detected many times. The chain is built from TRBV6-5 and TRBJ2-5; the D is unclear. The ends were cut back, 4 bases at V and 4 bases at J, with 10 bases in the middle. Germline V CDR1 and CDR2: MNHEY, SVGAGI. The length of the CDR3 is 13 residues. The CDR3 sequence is CASSLGEAETQYF. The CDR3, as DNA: TGTGCCAGCAGTTTGGGCGAAGCAGAGACCCAGTACTTC.

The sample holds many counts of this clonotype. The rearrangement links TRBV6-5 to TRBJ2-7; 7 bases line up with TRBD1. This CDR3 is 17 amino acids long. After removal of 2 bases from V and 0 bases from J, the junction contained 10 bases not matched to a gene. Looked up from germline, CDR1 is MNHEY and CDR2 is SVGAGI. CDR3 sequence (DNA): TGTGCCAGCAGTTACGAGACAGGGAAACCATCCTCCTACGAGCAGTACTTC. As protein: CASSYETGKPSSYEQYF.

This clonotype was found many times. This chain's CDR3 is CATSGDSYEQYF. As DNA, the CDR3 is TGTGCCACCAGCGGAGACTCCTACGAGCAGTACTTC. The chain employs TRBV24-1 and TRBJ2-7, with unresolved D. This CDR3 has 12 residues. Germline V gene sequence: CDR1 KGHDR, CDR2 SFDVKD. V was cut by 7 bases and J by 0 bases, with 6 bases left in between.

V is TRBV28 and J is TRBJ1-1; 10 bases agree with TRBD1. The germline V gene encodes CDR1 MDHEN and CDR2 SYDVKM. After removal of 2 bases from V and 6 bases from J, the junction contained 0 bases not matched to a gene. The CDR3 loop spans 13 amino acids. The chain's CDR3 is CASSLGQGAEAFF. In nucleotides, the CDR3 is TGTGCCAGCAGTTTAGGACAGGGGGCTGAAGCTTTCTTT.

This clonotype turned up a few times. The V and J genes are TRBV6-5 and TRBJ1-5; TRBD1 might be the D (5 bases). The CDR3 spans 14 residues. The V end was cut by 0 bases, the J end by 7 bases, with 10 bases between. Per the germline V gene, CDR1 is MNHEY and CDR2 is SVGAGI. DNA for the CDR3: TGTGCCAGCAGTTACTCCCAGGGCTGGCAGCCCCAGCATTTT. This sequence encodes CASSYSQGWQPQHF.

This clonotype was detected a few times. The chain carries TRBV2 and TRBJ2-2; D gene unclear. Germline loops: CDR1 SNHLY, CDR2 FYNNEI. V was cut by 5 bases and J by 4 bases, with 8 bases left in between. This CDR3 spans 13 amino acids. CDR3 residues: CASSLPGTGELFF. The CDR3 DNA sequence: TGTGCCAGCAGTTTGCCGGGCACCGGGGAGCTGTTTTTT.

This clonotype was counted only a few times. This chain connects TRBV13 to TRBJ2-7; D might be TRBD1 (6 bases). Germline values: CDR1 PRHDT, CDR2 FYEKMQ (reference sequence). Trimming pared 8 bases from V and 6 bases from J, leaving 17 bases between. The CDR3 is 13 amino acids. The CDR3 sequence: CASSRQGHSEQYF. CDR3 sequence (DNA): TGTGCCAGCTCCAGGCAGGGACATTCCGAGCAGTACTTC.

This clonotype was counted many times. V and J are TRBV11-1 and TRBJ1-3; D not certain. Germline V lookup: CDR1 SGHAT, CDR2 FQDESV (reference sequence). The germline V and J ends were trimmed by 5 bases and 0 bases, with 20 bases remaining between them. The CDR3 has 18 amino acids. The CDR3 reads CASSEPEYGPSSGNTIYF. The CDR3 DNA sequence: TGTGCCAGCAGCGAGCCTGAGTATGGACCAAGCTCTGGAAACACCATATATTTT.

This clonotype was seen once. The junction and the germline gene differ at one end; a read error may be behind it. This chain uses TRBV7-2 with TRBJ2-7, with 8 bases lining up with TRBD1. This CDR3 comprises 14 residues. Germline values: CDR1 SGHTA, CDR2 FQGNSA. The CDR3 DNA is TGTGCCGGCAGCCCCCAGACAGGGGCTTACGAGCAGTACTTC. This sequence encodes CAGSPQTGAYEQYF.

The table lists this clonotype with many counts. The CDR3, as DNA: TGCAGCGTTCAAAGGACAGGATTAGCCTACGAGCAGTACTTC. Its protein is CSVQRTGLAYEQYF. The V gene is TRBV29-1, the J gene TRBJ2-7; 7 bases are shared with TRBD1. The CDR3 has 14 amino acids. The V and J ends lost 5 bases and 2 bases, in that order; junction bases with no gene match: 9. Looked up from germline, CDR1 is SQVTM and CDR2 is ANQGSEA.

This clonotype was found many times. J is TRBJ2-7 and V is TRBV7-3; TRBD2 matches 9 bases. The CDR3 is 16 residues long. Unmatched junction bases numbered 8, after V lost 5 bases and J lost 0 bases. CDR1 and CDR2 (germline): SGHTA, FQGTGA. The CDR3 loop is CASSQTGGGGSYEQYF. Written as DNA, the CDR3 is TGTGCCAGCAGCCAAACCGGCGGGGGGGGCTCCTACGAGCAGTACTTC.

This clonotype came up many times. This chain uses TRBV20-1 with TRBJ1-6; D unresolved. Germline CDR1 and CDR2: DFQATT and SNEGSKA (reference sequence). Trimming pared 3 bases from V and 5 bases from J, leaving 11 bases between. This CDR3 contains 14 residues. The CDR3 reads CSASPDGDNSPLHF. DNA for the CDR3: TGCAGTGCTAGCCCCGACGGAGATAATTCACCCCTCCACTTT.